What follows describes a single TCR beta chain. Under the authors' procedure: Amplification from reference gene primers served as the basis for estimated nucleated cell counts. The method was immunoSEQ multiplex PCR; TCRdb's version includes in-frame clones alone and lacks a portion of them. The V and J calls and clone size are taken from that table; D and trimming were inferred from the DNA. The sample lists roughly 40,000 clones, roughly 84% occurring once. The V gene lost 8 bases and the J gene lost 2 bases, with 14 bases spanning the gap. This CDR3 comprises 14 residues. Germline values: CDR1 MNHEY, CDR2 SMNVEV (reference sequence). This entry belongs to a study of blood T cell repertoires in COVID-19. Study-wide context: Samples of COVID-19 (acute and convalescent) were obtained from the United States, Italy and Spain. Sources were T cells, B-cell-depleted T cells, or PBMCs; the material itself was cDNA or gDNA.

The receptor comes from a human donor in a cohort sampled during active COVID-19. Sequences were obtained from peripheral blood. The chain joins TRBV27 to TRBJ2-3; a possible D gene is TRBD2 (6 bases). For the CDR3, the DNA is TGTGCCAGCGGAGGGGCCTATGCCACAGATACGCAGTATTTT. Translating gives CASGGAYATDTQYF.